The source of this T cell receptor (beta chain) is a study of T-cell memory formation after mild COVID-19. There are many counts of this clonotype. TCRdb independently ran MiXCR on the 5' RACE reads; one entry per CDR3 protein. The sample shows 380,000 or so distinct CDR3 sequences, roughly 15% of them seen only once. Material: PBMCs or a T cell subset sorted from them (not recorded which). The TCR originated in a young man who had mild COVID-19 (a few samples of this study predate the infection). Cell type and time point are not known.

The CDR3 sequence is CSAAPLGAGWGQFF. CDR3 sequence (DNA): TGCAGTGCTGCCCCCTTGGGGGCGGGATGGGGGCAGTTCTTC. The chain recombines TRBV20-1 with TRBJ2-1; either TRBD1 or TRBD2 may fit D (6 bases each). CDR1 DFQATT and CDR2 SNEGSKA come from the germline V gene (reference sequence). The CDR3 runs 14 residues. Trimming shortened V by 5 bases and J by 12 bases, and 23 bases separated the two germline ends.